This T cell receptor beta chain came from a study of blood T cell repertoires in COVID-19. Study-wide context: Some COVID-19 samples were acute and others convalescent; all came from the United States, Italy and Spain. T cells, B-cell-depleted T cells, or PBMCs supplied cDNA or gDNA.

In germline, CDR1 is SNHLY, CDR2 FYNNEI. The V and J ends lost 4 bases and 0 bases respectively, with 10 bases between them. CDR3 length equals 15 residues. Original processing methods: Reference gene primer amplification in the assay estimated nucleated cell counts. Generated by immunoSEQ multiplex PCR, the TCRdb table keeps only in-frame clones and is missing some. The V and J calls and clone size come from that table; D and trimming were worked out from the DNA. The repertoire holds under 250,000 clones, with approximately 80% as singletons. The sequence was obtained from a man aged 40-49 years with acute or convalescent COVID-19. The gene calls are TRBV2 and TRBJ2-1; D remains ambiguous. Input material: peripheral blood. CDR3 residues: CASSAVRHSYNEQFF. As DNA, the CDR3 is TGTGCCAGCAGTGCCGTGCGGCACTCCTACAATGAGCAGTTCTTC.